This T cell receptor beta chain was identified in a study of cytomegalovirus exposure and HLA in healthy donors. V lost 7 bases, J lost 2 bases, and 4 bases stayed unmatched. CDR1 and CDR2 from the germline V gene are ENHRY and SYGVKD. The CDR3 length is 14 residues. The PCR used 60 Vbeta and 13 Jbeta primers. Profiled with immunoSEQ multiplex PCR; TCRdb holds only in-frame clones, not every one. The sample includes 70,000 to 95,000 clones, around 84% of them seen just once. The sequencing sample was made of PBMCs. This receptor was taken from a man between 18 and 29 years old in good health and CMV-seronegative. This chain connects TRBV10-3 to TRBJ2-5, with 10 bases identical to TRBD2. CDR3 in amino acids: CAIKAGGSQETQYF. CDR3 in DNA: TGTGCCATCAAAGCGGGGGGGTCACAAGAGACCCAGTACTTC.